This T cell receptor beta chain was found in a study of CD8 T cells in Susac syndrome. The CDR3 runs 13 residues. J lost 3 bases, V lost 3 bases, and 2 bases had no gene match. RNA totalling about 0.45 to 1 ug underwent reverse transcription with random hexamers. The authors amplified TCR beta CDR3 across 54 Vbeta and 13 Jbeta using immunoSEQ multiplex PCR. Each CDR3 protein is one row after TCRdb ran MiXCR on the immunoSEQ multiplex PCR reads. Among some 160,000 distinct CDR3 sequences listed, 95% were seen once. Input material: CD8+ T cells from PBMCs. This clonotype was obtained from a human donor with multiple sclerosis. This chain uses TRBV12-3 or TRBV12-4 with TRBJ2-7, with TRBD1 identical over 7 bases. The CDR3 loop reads CASSFDRVYEQYF. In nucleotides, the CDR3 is TGTGCCAGCAGTTTTGACAGGGTCTACGAGCAGTACTTC.